The rows below give T cell receptor beta chains drawn from one sample of a study of T cells after yellow fever vaccination. TCRdb itself ran the 5' RACE reads through MiXCR, one entry per CDR3 protein. The table has nearly 300,000 distinct CDR3 sequences, roughly 8.7% seen once. Source: CD4+ T cells sorted from PBMCs, taken 5 days after the yellow fever booster vaccination. The receptors derive from a man between 18 and 35 years old who received the YFV17D yellow fever vaccine. CDR3s include the opening cysteine and the closing phenylalanine or tryptophan. D genes are given only for firm matches. Not all rows give a size; the values are once, few, many and, for expanded clones, a class.

abundance,d_gene,j_gene,v_gene,CDR3aa,CDR3nt
few,-,TRBJ1-2,TRBV9,CASSPSGAANYGYTF,TGTGCCAGCAGCCCCTCGGGGGCAGCCAACTATGGCTACACCTTC
few,-,TRBJ1-4,TRBV7-9,CASSLVEGQKLFF,TGTGCCAGCAGCTTAGTCGAGGGACAAAAACTGTTTTTT
many,-,TRBJ2-1,TRBV9,CASSVPVIGGTDEQFF,TGTGCCAGCAGCGTTCCGGTTATTGGGGGTACCGATGAGCAGTTCTTC
-,TRBD2,TRBJ2-3,TRBV9,CASSVATLAGRNTQYF,TGTGCCAGCAGCGTAGCTACACTAGCGGGAAGGAATACGCAGTATTTT
-,-,TRBJ2-4,TRBV7-9,CASSELRGKNIQYF,TGTGCCAGCAGCGAACTCCGAGGCAAAAACATTCAGTACTTC
many,-,TRBJ1-4,TRBV18,CASSPPGPRQELFF,TGTGCCAGCTCACCTCCAGGGCCGCGTCAGGAACTGTTTTTT
-,TRBD1,TRBJ2-3,TRBV5-1,CASSGGQGYGDTQYF,TGCGCCAGCAGCGGCGGACAGGGGTACGGGGATACGCAGTATTTT
few,TRBD2,TRBJ2-3,TRBV6-5,CASSYGGVPTDTQYF,TGTGCCAGCAGTTATGGGGGGGTCCCCACAGATACGCAGTATTTT
few,TRBD1,TRBJ1-6,TRBV6-5,CASSYSAQGNSPLHF,TGTGCCAGCAGTTACTCTGCACAGGGGAACTCACCCCTCCACTTT
few,TRBD2,TRBJ2-1,TRBV6-5,CASSAAGGPLGNEQFF,TGTGCCAGCAGTGCTGCGGGGGGCCCCTTAGGGAATGAGCAGTTCTTC
few,TRBD1,TRBJ2-3,TRBV24-1,CATSDQQGTSTDTQYF,TGTGCCACCAGTGATCAACAGGGGACAAGCACAGATACGCAGTATTTT
-,-,TRBJ1-5,TRBV20-1,CSASSRDQPQHF,TGCAGTGCTAGCTCCAGGGATCAGCCCCAGCATTTT
-,-,TRBJ2-5,TRBV19,CASSVSRAQETQYF,TGTGCCAGTAGTGTTTCAAGGGCCCAAGAGACCCAGTACTTC
-,-,TRBJ2-5,TRBV6-2/TRBV6-3,CASRRRQETQYF,TGTGCCAGCCGGAGACGTCAAGAGACCCAGTACTTC
-,TRBD1,TRBJ2-3,TRBV7-7,CASSGAGTGDRAQYF,TGTGCTAGCAGCGGGGCCGGGACAGGGGATCGGGCGCAGTATTTT
-,-,TRBJ1-6,TRBV5-1,CATREGFAYNSPLHF,TGCGCGACACGGGAGGGTTTCGCCTATAATTCACCCCTCCACTTT
-,-,TRBJ2-3,TRBV13,CASSLVASDDTQYF,TGTGCCAGCAGCTTAGTTGCCAGCGACGATACGCAGTATTTT
few,-,TRBJ2-4,TRBV7-6,CASSSRVADGIQYF,TGTGCCAGCAGCTCTCGGGTGGCAGACGGCATTCAGTACTTC
-,TRBD2,TRBJ2-1,TRBV19,CATRTSGGNEQFF,TGTGCCACCCGGACTAGCGGGGGGAATGAGCAGTTCTTC
few,TRBD2,TRBJ2-5,TRBV12-3/TRBV12-4,CASSLVVSGGETQYF,TGTGCCAGCAGTTTAGTTGTTAGCGGGGGTGAGACCCAGTACTTC
few,-,TRBJ2-5,TRBV24-1,CATSDATGLGETQYF,TGTGCCACCAGTGACGCAACAGGGTTGGGAGAGACCCAGTACTTC
-,-,TRBJ1-5,TRBV19,CASTTYVGGDSNQPQHF,TGTGCCAGTACCACGTATGTGGGGGGCGATAGCAATCAGCCCCAGCATTTT
few,-,TRBJ2-3,TRBV20-1,CSAKSVGWSKGNTQYF,TGCAGTGCTAAGTCGGTGGGATGGAGCAAGGGGAATACGCAGTATTTT
few,-,TRBJ1-1,TRBV20-1,CSAREVGREAFF,TGCAGTGCTAGAGAGGTGGGTAGAGAAGCTTTCTTT
-,-,TRBJ1-3,TRBV4-2,CASSQDFRAASGNTIYF,TGTGCCAGCAGCCAAGATTTCCGCGCCGCCTCTGGAAACACCATATATTTT
few,TRBD2,TRBJ2-1,TRBV10-3,CAISETSGGRIGQFF,TGTGCCATCAGCGAGACTAGCGGGGGGCGTATAGGGCAGTTCTTC
medium-sized,-,TRBJ2-1,TRBV2,CASTTASDNEQFF,TGTGCCAGCACCACCGCCTCGGACAATGAGCAGTTCTTC
many,-,TRBJ2-7,TRBV12-3/TRBV12-4,CASSYQPTDYEQYF,TGTGCCAGCAGTTACCAGCCTACCGATTACGAGCAGTACTTC
few,TRBD1,TRBJ2-5,TRBV5-1,CASSPGTGTRVETQYF,TGCGCCAGCAGCCCGGGGACAGGGACACGGGTAGAGACCCAGTACTTC
-,TRBD2,TRBJ2-5,TRBV10-3,CAISEGLAGGVETQYF,TGTGCCATCAGTGAGGGACTAGCGGGGGGCGTAGAGACCCAGTACTTC
-,-,TRBJ1-5,TRBV19,CATGYRDQPQHF,TGTGCCACAGGATATAGGGATCAGCCCCAGCATTTT
many,TRBD2,TRBJ2-1,TRBV7-2,CASRVTGGASYNEQFF,TGTGCCAGCAGGGTAACGGGGGGGGCGTCCTACAATGAGCAGTTCTTC
few,-,TRBJ2-3,TRBV6-5,CASRGSLWSTDTQYF,TGTGCCAGCAGGGGGTCCCTCTGGAGCACAGATACGCAGTATTTT
-,TRBD1,TRBJ2-1,TRBV11-2,CASSLQGALDNEQFF,TGTGCCAGCAGCTTGCAGGGGGCCTTAGACAATGAGCAGTTCTTC
few,-,TRBJ1-5,TRBV19,CASSIGRQLGQPQHF,TGTGCCAGTAGTATTGGGCGACAGCTCGGTCAGCCCCAGCATTTT
few,-,TRBJ2-2,TRBV5-6,CASTGAGELFF,TGTGCCAGCACTGGAGCCGGGGAGCTGTTTTTT
many,TRBD2,TRBJ2-3,TRBV5-4,CASSSGLAGSTDTQYF,TGTGCCAGCAGTTCGGGACTAGCGGGGTCCACAGATACGCAGTATTTT
-,-,TRBJ1-5,TRBV29-1,CSVRDRNNQPQHF,TGCAGCGTCCGGGACCGAAACAATCAGCCCCAGCATTTT
-,TRBD1,TRBJ2-5,TRBV5-1,CASSLEGGQGKTQYF,TGCGCCAGCAGCTTGGAAGGTGGACAGGGAAAGACCCAGTACTTC
few,-,TRBJ2-5,TRBV5-1,CASSPRLGGETQYF,TGCGCCAGCAGCCCGCGACTAGGCGGAGAGACCCAGTACTTC
few,-,TRBJ2-1,TRBV18,CASSPLRGEGFF,TGTGCCAGCTCACCACTTCGTGGCGAAGGGTTCTTC
-,TRBD1,TRBJ1-5,TRBV6-2/TRBV6-3,CASSSLDRAVQPQHF,TGTGCCAGCAGTTCCCTCGACAGGGCGGTTCAGCCCCAGCATTTT
-,TRBD2,TRBJ2-5,TRBV20-1,CSASGGAETQYF,TGCAGTGCTAGCGGGGGGGCGGAGACCCAGTACTTC
few,-,TRBJ1-4,TRBV12-3/TRBV12-4,CASTPRRGTNEKLFF,TGTGCCAGCACCCCCCGGCGGGGAACTAATGAAAAACTGTTTTTT
-,-,TRBJ2-3,TRBV5-4,CATEGVSTDTQYF,TGTGCAACCGAGGGGGTTAGCACAGATACGCAGTATTTT
many,-,TRBJ2-3,TRBV4-3,CASSQEIGGARSTDTQYF,TGCGCCAGCAGCCAAGAGATTGGCGGGGCACGGAGCACAGATACGCAGTATTTT
-,-,TRBJ1-1,TRBV7-9,CASSLRPGPGTEAFF,TGTGCCAGCAGCTTACGGCCGGGGCCGGGAACTGAAGCTTTCTTT